This T cell receptor beta chain appears in the sequencing data of a study of OX40 agonist ivuxolimab in advanced cancers. The germline V gene has CDR1 SGHTA and CDR2 FQGNSA. The CDR3 consists of 15 residues. The junction had 5 bases not matched to a gene; V was cut back by 7 bases and J by 2 bases. Some clones are missing from TCRdb's copy, which holds only in-frame ones; the method was immunoSEQ multiplex PCR. Seen here are 45,000 to 60,000 clones, approximately 90% observed once, and the top ten hold around 5.6%. The chain couples TRBV7-2 to TRBJ2-7; 13 positions agree with TRBD2. This TCR was recovered from an adult with an advanced solid tumor such as melanoma, head and neck, liver or kidney cancer. The sample consisted of CD4+ or CD8+ T cells sorted from blood, taken in a trial of the OX40 agonist ivuxolimab. CDR3 protein: CASTRGLAGAYEQYF. CDR3 sequence (DNA): TGTGCCAGCACCCGAGGACTAGCGGGAGCCTACGAGCAGTACTTC.